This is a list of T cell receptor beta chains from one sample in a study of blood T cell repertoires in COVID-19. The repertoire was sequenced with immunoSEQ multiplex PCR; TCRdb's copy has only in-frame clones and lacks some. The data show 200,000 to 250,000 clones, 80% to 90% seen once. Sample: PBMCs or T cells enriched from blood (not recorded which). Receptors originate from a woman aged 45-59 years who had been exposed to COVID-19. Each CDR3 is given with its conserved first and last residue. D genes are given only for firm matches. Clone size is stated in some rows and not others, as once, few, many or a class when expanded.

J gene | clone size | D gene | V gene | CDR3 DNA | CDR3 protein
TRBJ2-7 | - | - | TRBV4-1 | TGCGCCAGCAGCCACGCCCTACAGGGAGTCCTTGGCGAGCAGTACTTC | CASSHALQGVLGEQYF
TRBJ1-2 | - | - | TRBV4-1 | TGCGCCAGCAGCCAGGCCCGGAGGCTGACTAACTATGGCTACACCTTC | CASSQARRLTNYGYTF
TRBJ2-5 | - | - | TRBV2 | TGTGCCAGCGCCTCAGGGGGGTCCGGAGAGACCCAGTACTTC | CASASGGSGETQYF
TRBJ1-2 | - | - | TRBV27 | TGTGCCAGCAGCCCAGGCCCGGTGTATGGCTACACCTTC | CASSPGPVYGYTF
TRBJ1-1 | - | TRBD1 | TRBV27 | TGTGCCAGCAAGGAACTACAGGGGTCTGAAGCTTTCTTT | CASKELQGSEAFF
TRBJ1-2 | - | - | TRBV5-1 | TGCGCCAGCAGCTTGGAAGGGGTTGCGGGGGATGGCTACACCTTC | CASSLEGVAGDGYTF
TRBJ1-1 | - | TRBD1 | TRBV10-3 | TGTGCCATCAGTGAGCCGATTGACAGGGCGAACACTGAAGCTTTCTTT | CAISEPIDRANTEAFF
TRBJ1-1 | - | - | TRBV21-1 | TGTGCCAGCAGCGCCGTTCTCAGGGTGCAGGGAGGCGGTGGGAGCACTGAAGCTTTCTTT | CASSAVLRVQGGGGSTEAFF
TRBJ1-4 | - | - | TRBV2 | TGTGCCAGCAGTGTAGGCGCGGGTAATGAAAAACTGTTTTTT | CASSVGAGNEKLFF
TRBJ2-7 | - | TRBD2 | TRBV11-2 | TGTGCCAGCAGCTTGGGCCTAGCGGGGGGGTACGAGCAGTACTTC | CASSLGLAGGYEQYF
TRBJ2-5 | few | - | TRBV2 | TGTGCCAGCAGTGTTACCGCGGGGAATTACCAAGAGACCCAGTACTTC | CASSVTAGNYQETQYF
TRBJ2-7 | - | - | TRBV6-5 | TGTGCCAGCAGCCCCCCCGCTACCCCCTACGAGCAGTACTTC | CASSPPATPYEQYF
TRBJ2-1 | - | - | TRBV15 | TGTGCCACCAGCAGAGATCAAGCGGGTGTGAATGAGCAGTTCTTC | CATSRDQAGVNEQFF
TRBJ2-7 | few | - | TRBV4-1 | TGCGCCAGCAGCCAAGTTCTAAGTTACGAGCAGTACTTC | CASSQVLSYEQYF
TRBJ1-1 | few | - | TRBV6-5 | TGTGCCAGCAGCCTTGCGGGCCAGCTGGCTGAAGCTTTCTTT | CASSLAGQLAEAFF
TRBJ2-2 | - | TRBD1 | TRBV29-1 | TGCAGCGTTGAAGATCTACAGGGGGCACGGGACACCGGGGAGCTGTTTTTT | CSVEDLQGARDTGELFF
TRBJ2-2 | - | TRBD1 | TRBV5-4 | TGTGCCAGCAGCCGCTACAGGGGTTTAGACACCGGGGAGCTGTTTTTT | CASSRYRGLDTGELFF
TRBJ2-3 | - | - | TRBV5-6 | TGTGCCAGCAGCCTAGGGGGTCTGAGCACAGATACGCAGTATTTT | CASSLGGLSTDTQYF
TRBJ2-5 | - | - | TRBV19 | TGTGCCAGTAGTATCAGCCCCCTGGCAGGCCCAGGGACCCAGTACTTC | CASSISPLAGPGTQYF
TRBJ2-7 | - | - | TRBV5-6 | TGTGCCAGCAGCAACGGACTCGCCAGACGGAACGAGCAGTACTTC | CASSNGLARRNEQYF
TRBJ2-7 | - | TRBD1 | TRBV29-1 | TGCAGCGTGGGACAGTACTACGAGCAGTACTTC | CSVGQYYEQYF
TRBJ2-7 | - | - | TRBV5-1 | TGCGCCAGCAGCTTGGCCCAGGGCTCTTCCTACGAGCAGTACTTC | CASSLAQGSSYEQYF
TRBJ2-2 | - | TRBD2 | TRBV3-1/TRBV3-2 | TGTGCCAGCGAAAAGGCACTAGCGGGGCAGGGGACCCAAGCGAACACCGGGGAGCTGTTTTTT | CASEKALAGQGTQANTGELFF
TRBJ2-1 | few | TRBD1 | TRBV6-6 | TGTGCCAGCAGTCCGGACAGGACATACAATGAGCAGTTCTTC | CASSPDRTYNEQFF
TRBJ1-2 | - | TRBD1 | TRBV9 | TGTGCCAGCAGCCCTCGGACAGGGTTAACCTATGGCTACACCTTC | CASSPRTGLTYGYTF
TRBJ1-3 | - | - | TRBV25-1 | TGTGCCAGCAGTGGGCAGATGGGCAACACCATATATTTT | CASSGQMGNTIYF
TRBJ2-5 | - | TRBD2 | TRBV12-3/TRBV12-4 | TGTGCCAGCAGGCCTAGCGGGCAAGAGACCCAGTACTTC | CASRPSGQETQYF
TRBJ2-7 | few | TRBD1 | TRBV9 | TGTGCCAGCAGCCCCGTGGACAGGGGGCGAGAGTACTTC | CASSPVDRGREYF
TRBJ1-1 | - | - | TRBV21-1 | TGTGCCAGCAGCAAAGAGTATCCAGGGGGAATTTACACTGAAGCTTTCTTT | CASSKEYPGGIYTEAFF
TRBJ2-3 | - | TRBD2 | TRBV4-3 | TGCGCCAGCAGCTCCTCTAGCGGGGAAGATACGCAGTATTTT | CASSSSSGEDTQYF
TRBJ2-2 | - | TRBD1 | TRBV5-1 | TGCGCCAGCAGCCTAGCTACCGCCCAAGGACAGGGTCTACTTTTT | CASSLATAQGQGLLF
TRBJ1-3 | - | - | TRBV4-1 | TGCGCCAGCACCAACGTGGGGCTAAACACCATATATTTT | CASTNVGLNTIYF
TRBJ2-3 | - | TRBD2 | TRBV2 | TGTGCCAGCAGTGCAACTAGCGGGGGGGCAGATACGCAGTATTTT | CASSATSGGADTQYF
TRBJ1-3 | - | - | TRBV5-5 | TGTGCCAGCAGCTTGAAGGGGGACACCATATATTTT | CASSLKGDTIYF
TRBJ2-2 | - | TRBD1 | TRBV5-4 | TGTGCCAGCAGCTTGTGGTCAGGGGGAACCGGGGAGCTGTTTTTT | CASSLWSGGTGELFF
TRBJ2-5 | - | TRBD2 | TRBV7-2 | TGTGCCAGCAGCCAGCTAGCGGGGGGGCAGGAGACCCAGTACTTC | CASSQLAGGQETQYF
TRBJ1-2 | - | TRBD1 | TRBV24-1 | TGTGCCACCAGTGATCCCCAGGGGGCCGGTGGCTACACCTTC | CATSDPQGAGGYTF
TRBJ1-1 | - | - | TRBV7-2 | TGTGCCAGCAGACGACCTGGGGGGGGCAAGGGAGCTTTCTTT | CASRRPGGGKGAFF
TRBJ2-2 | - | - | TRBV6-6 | TGTGCCACCCAGCGGGTCCCCAACGAAAACACCGGGGAGCTGTTTTTT | CATQRVPNENTGELFF
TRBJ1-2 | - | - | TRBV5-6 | TGTGCCAGCAGGTCTCTCGGAACAGTGCTCGGTGGCTACACCTTC | CASRSLGTVLGGYTF
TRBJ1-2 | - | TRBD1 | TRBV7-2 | TGTGCCAGCCCCACAGGGGACAACTATGGCTACACCTTC | CASPTGDNYGYTF
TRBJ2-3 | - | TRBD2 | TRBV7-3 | TGTGCCAGCAGCTCAACCCAAGGGCGGGGGGCAGGAGATACGCAGTATTTT | CASSSTQGRGAGDTQYF
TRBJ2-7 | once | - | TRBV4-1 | TGCGCCAGCAGCCAAGAGGAGGGGTACGAGCAGTACTTC | CASSQEEGYEQYF
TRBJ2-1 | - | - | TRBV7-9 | TGTGCCAGCAGCCCCCGGAATGAGCAGTTCTTC | CASSPRNEQFF
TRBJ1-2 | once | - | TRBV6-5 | TGTGCCAGCAGTTCCGAGGGTTATCTCAACTATGGCTACACCTTC | CASSSEGYLNYGYTF
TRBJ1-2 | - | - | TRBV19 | TGTGCCAGTGCAGTCGGGACTGGGGGCTACACCTTC | CASAVGTGGYTF
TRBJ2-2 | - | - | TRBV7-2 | TGTGCCAGCAGGCCTCGGAGCACCGGGGAGCTGTTTTTT | CASRPRSTGELFF
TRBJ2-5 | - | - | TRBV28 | TGTGCCAGCAGCCCTCGGGGTGGGCAAGAGACCCAGTACTTC | CASSPRGGQETQYF
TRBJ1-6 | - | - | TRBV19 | TGTGCCAGCCGGGACACTTATAATTCACCCCTCCACTTT | CASRDTYNSPLHF
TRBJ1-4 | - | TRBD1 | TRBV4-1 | TGCGCCAGCAGCCAGGACCCCGTGGCAGGGGGTAGAGAAAAACTGTTTTTT | CASSQDPVAGGREKLFF
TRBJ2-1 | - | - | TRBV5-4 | TGTGCCAGTACCGGGACAAGGAACAATGAGCAGTTCTTC | CASTGTRNNEQFF
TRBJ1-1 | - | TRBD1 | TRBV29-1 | TGCAGCGTTGGGGGACAGCCGGTTGCTTTCTTT | CSVGGQPVAFF
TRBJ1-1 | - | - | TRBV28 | TGTGCCAGCAGTTTATTAGGACAAGGCCGCACTGAAGCTTTCTTT | CASSLLGQGRTEAFF
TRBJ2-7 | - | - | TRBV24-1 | TGTGCCACCAGTGATTCAGGGAAGAGCTCCTACGAGCAGTACTTC | CATSDSGKSSYEQYF
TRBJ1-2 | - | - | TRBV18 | TGTGCCAGCTCACCACCGTCGCAGGCGAACTATGGCTACACCTTC | CASSPPSQANYGYTF